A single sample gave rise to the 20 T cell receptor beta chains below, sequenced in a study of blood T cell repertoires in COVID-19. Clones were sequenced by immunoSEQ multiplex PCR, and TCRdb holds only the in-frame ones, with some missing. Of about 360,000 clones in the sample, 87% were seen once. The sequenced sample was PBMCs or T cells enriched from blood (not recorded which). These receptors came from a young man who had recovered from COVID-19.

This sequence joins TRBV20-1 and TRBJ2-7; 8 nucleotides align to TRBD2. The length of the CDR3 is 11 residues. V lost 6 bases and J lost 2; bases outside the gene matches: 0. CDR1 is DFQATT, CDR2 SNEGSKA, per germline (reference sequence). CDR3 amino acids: CSAGLAYEQYF. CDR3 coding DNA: TGCAGTGCGGGACTAGCCTACGAGCAGTACTTC.

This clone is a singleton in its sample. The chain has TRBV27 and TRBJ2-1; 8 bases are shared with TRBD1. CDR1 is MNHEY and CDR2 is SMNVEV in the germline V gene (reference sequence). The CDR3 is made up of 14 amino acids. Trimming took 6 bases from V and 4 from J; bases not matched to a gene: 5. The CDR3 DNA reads TGTGCCAGCAGCTACAGGGGGTATTACAATGAGCAGTTCTTC. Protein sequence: CASSYRGYYNEQFF.

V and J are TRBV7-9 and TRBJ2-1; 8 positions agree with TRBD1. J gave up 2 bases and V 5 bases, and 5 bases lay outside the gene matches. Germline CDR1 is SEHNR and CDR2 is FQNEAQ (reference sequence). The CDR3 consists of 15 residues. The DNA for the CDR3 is TGTGCCAGCAGCATCGGACAGGGAGCCTACAATGAGCAGTTCTTC. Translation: CASSIGQGAYNEQFF.

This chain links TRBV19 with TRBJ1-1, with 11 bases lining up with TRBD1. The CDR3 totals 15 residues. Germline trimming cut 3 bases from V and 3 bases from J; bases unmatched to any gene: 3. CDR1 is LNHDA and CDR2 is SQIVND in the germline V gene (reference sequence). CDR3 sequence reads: CASSMGDRGYTEAFF. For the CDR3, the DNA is TGTGCCAGTAGTATGGGGGACAGGGGGTACACTGAAGCTTTCTTT.

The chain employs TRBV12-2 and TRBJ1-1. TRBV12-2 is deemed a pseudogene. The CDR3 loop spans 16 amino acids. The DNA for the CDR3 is TGTGCAAGTCGCCCTAACGGGGTTTGGGGAGGTCCCGAAGCTTTCTTT. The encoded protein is CASRPNGVWGGPEAFF.

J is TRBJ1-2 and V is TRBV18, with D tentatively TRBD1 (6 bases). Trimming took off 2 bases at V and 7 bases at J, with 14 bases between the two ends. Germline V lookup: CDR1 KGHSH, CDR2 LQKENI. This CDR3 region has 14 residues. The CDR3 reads CASSPKQGSSGYTF. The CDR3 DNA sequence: TGTGCCAGCTCACCAAAACAGGGATCGAGTGGCTACACCTTC.

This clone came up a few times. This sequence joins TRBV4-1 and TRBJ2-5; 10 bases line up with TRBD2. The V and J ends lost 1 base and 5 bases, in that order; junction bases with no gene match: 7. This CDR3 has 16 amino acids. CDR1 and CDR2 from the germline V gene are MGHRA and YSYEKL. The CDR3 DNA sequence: TGCGCCAGCAGCCAAGTGCTAGCGGGGGCTGGGGAGACCCAGTACTTC. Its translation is CASSQVLAGAGETQYF.

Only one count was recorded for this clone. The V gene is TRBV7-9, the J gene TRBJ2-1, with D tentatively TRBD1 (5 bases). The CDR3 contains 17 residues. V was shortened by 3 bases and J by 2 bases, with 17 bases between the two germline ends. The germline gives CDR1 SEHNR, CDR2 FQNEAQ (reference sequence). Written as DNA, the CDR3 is TGTGCCAGCAGCTTCCCCCCGGACATGCTTACCTACAATGAGCAGTTCTTC. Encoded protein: CASSFPPDMLTYNEQFF. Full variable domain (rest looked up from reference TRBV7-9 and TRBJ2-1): DTGVSQNPRHKITKRGQNVTFRCDPISEHNRLYWYRQTLGQGPEFLTYFQNEAQLEKSRLLSDRFSAERPKGSFSTLEIQRTEQGDSAMYLCASSFPPDMLTYNEQFFGPGTRLTVL.

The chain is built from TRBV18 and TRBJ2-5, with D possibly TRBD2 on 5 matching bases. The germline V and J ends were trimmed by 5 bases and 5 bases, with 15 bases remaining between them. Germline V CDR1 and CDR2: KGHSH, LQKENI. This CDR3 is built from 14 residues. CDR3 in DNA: TGTGCCAGCTCATCACGTGAGGGATCGGAGACCCAGTACTTC. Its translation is CASSSREGSETQYF.

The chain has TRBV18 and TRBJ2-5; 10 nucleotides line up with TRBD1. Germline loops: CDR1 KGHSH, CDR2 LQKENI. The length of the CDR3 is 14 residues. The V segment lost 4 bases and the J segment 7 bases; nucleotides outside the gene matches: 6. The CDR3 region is CASSLDRGYGTQYF. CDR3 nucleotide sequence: TGTGCCAGCTCACTGGACAGGGGGTACGGGACCCAGTACTTC.

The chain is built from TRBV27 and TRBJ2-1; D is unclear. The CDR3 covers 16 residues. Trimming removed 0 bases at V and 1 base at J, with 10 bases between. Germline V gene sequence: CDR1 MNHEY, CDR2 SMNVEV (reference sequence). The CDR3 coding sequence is TGTGCCAGCAGTTTATCGGGCTCGCTATCCTACAATGAGCAGTTCTTC. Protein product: CASSLSGSLSYNEQFF.

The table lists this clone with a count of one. CDR3 DNA: TGTGCCAGCAGCCAAGGGACAGGGAACGACGAGCAGTACTTC. Residues: CASSQGTGNDEQYF. J is TRBJ2-7 and V is TRBV4-2; TRBD1 aligns across 8 bases. Unmatched junction bases numbered 4, after V lost 1 base and J lost 5 bases. The CDR3 runs 14 residues. The V gene's germline CDR1 is LGHNA and CDR2 YNFKEQ.

The CDR3 sequence: CASSSPPEGYEQYF. CDR3 bases: TGTGCCAGCAGTAGCCCCCCGGAGGGCTACGAGCAGTACTTC. The chain is built from TRBV6-5 and TRBJ2-7; D might be TRBD2 (6 bases). The CDR3 consists of 14 residues. Germline V lookup: CDR1 MNHEY, CDR2 SVGAGI. V dropped 5 bases and J dropped 3 bases, with 14 bases sitting between them.

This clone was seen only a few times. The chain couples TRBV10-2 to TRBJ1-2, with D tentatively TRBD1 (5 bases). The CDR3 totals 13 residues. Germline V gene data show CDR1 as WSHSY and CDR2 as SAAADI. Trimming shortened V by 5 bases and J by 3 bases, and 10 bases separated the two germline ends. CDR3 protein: CASSPQGDYGYTF. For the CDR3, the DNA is TGCGCCAGCAGTCCGCAGGGTGACTATGGCTACACCTTC.

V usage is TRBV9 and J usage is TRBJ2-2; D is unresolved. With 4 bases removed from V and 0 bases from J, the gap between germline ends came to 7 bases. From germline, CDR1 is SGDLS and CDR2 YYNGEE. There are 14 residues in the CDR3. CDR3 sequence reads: CASSPSSNTGELFF. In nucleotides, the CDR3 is TGTGCCAGCAGCCCCTCCTCGAACACCGGGGAGCTGTTTTTT.

For the CDR3, the DNA is TGTGCCATCAGTGGGACAGGGCAGGATGGAGAGCAGTTCTTC. Its protein product is CAISGTGQDGEQFF. V is TRBV10-3 and J is TRBJ2-1, with 8 bases aligning to TRBD1. This CDR3 is 14 amino acids long. V trimming: 4 bases; J trimming: 10 bases; junction bases outside the gene matches: 9. Looked up from germline, CDR1 is ENHRY and CDR2 is SYGVKD.

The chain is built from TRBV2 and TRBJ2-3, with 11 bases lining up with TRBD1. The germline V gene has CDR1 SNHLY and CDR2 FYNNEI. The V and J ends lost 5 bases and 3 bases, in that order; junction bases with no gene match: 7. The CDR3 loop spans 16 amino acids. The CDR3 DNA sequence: TGTGCCAGCAGTCGGACCCGGGACAGGGGGACAGATACGCAGTATTTT. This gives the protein CASSRTRDRGTDTQYF.

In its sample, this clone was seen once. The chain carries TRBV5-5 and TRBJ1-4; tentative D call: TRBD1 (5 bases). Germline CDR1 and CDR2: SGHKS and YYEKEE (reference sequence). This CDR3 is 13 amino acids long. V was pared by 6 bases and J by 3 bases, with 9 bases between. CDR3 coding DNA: TGTGCCAGCACCAGGGCGGCTAATGAAAAACTGTTTTTT. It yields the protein CASTRAANEKLFF. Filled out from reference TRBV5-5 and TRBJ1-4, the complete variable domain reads DAGVTQSPTHLIKTRGQQVTLRCSPISGHKSVSWYQQVLGQGPQFIFQYYEKEERGRGNFPDRFSARQFPNYSSELNVNALLLGDSALYLCASTRAANEKLFFGSGTQLSVL.

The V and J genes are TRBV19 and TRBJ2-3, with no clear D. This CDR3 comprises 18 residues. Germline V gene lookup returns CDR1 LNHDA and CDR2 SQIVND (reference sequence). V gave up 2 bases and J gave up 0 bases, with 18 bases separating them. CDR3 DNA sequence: TGTGCCAGTAGTATACCCCGGCGGATAGAAATTAGCACAGATACGCAGTATTTT. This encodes CASSIPRRIEISTDTQYF.

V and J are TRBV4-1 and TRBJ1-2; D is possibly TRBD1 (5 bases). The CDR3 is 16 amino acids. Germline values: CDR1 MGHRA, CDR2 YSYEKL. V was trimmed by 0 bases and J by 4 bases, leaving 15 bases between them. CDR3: CASSQEVVVGLYGYTF. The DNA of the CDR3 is TGCGCCAGCAGCCAAGAAGTGGTGGTGGGGCTCTATGGCTACACCTTC.